Each of the 17 T cell receptor beta chains below was sequenced from the same sample in a study of OX40 agonist ivuxolimab in advanced cancers. TCRdb keeps only in-frame clones here, not all; method: immunoSEQ multiplex PCR. The sample includes over 45,000 clones, 84% of them seen just once. Sequences were derived from CD4+ or CD8+ T cells sorted from blood, sampled in a trial of the OX40 agonist ivuxolimab. The receptors derive from an adult with an advanced solid tumor such as melanoma, head and neck, liver or kidney cancer.

The V call is TRBV5-1, the J call TRBJ2-1; a weak D match, TRBD2 (6 bases). The CDR3 consists of 13 residues. The germline V and J ends were trimmed by 2 bases and 7 bases, with 10 bases remaining between them. Germline CDR1 and CDR2: SGHRS and YFSETQ. The CDR3 loop reads CASSFPGSNEQFF. In DNA, the CDR3 is TGCGCCAGCAGCTTCCCCGGGAGTAATGAGCAGTTCTTC.

The chain links TRBV11-2 to TRBJ2-3; 11 nucleotides line up with TRBD2. The germline gives CDR1 SGHAT, CDR2 FQNNGV. V lost 5 bases to trimming and J lost 1 base; unmatched junction nucleotides: 2. The CDR3 consists of 15 residues. This CDR3 is CASSTGLAGTDTQYF. The CDR3 DNA sequence: TGTGCCAGCAGCACGGGACTAGCGGGCACAGATACGCAGTATTTT.

The chain has TRBV6-5 and TRBJ2-1, with 12 bases lining up with TRBD2. Germline V gene sequence: CDR1 MNHEY, CDR2 SVGAGI. J lost 5 bases, V lost 4 bases, and 6 bases had no gene match. The CDR3 is 16 residues long. This chain's CDR3 is CASSSWTSGANNEQFF. In DNA, the CDR3 is TGTGCCAGCAGTTCCTGGACTAGCGGGGCTAACAATGAGCAGTTCTTC.

The chain carries TRBV19 and TRBJ1-6; a weak D match, TRBD1 (5 bases). CDR1 LNHDA and CDR2 SQIVND come from the germline V gene (reference sequence). This CDR3 spans 18 amino acids. V dropped 1 base and J dropped 0 bases, with 13 bases sitting between them. CDR3 loop: CASSIGGASGSYNSPLHF. DNA of the CDR3: TGTGCCAGTAGTATAGGTGGGGCGTCCGGCTCCTATAATTCACCCCTCCACTTT.

The rearrangement joins TRBV5-4 to TRBJ2-5; 7 bases map to TRBD2. Unmatched junction bases numbered 6, after V lost 5 bases and J lost 8 bases. This CDR3 has 12 amino acids. CDR1 SGHNT and CDR2 YYREEE come from the germline V gene (reference sequence). CDR3 region: CASSSPGGTQYF. Written as DNA, the CDR3 is TGTGCCAGCAGTAGTCCGGGAGGCACCCAGTACTTC.

This chain links TRBV5-8 with TRBJ1-1, with D possibly TRBD1 on 5 matching bases. The V gene's germline CDR1 is SGHTS and CDR2 YDEGEE. The CDR3 extends over 15 amino acids. The V gene lost 0 bases and the J gene lost 0 bases, with 9 bases spanning the gap. This CDR3 reads CASSLAGRVNTEAFF. The DNA of the CDR3 is TGTGCCAGCAGCTTGGCAGGGAGGGTGAACACTGAAGCTTTCTTT.

The gene calls are TRBV19 and TRBJ2-1; no firm D call. The CDR3 has 12 amino acids. Germline V gives CDR1 LNHDA, CDR2 SQIVND (reference sequence). Trimming left V 1 base short and J 13 bases short, with 11 bases between. The CDR3 DNA follows: TGTGCCAGTAGTATAGTCCCGGCGCACCAGTTCTTC. Amino acids: CASSIVPAHQFF. Full variable domain (missing parts from reference TRBV19 and TRBJ2-1): DGGITQSPKYLFRKEGQNVTLSCEQNLNHDAMYWYRQDPGQGLRLIYYSQIVNDFQKGDIAEGYSVSREKKESFPLTVTSAQKNPTAFYLCASSIVPAHQFFGPGTRLTVL.

The V gene is TRBV25-1, the J gene TRBJ2-5; 12 nucleotides line up with TRBD2. The CDR3 is 16 residues long. After removal of 3 bases from V and 2 bases from J, the junction contained 4 bases not matched to a gene. In germline, CDR1 is MGHDK, CDR2 SYGVNS. CDR3 in DNA: TGTGCCAGCAGTGAGTCGGGGACTAGCGGGCAAGAGACCCAGTACTTC. Translation gives CASSESGTSGQETQYF.

V usage is TRBV5-8 and J usage is TRBJ2-1; 9 positions agree with TRBD1. The germline gives CDR1 SGHTS, CDR2 YDEGEE. Losses at the gene ends were 7 bases for V and 5 bases for J; bases not matched to a gene: 10. This CDR3 has 15 residues. Written as DNA, the CDR3 is TGTGCCAGCGCACTCGGGGACAGGGAAGACAATGAGCAGTTCTTC. Its translation: CASALGDREDNEQFF. Drawing the rest from reference TRBV5-8 and TRBJ2-1, the complete variable domain is EAGVTQSPTHLIKTRGQQATLRCSPISGHTSVYWYQQALGLGLQFLLWYDEGEERNRGNFPPRFSGRQFPNYSSELNVNALELEDSALYLCASALGDREDNEQFFGPGTRLTVL.

This sequence joins TRBV12-5 and TRBJ1-4; 10 bases agree with TRBD1. V dropped 4 bases and J dropped 8; count of bases not matched to a gene: 10. There are 16 residues in the CDR3. CDR1 and CDR2 from the germline V gene are LGHNT and FRNRAP. The CDR3 region is CASGSGTGTGAEKLFF. DNA of the CDR3: TGTGCTAGTGGTTCCGGAACCGGGACAGGGGCCGAAAAACTGTTTTTT.

V usage is TRBV5-1 and J usage is TRBJ2-5, with D maybe TRBD1 (8 bases). Trimming cost V 4 bases and J 4 bases, with 17 bases left between them. CDR1 and CDR2 from the germline V gene are SGHRS and YFSETQ. This CDR3 is 15 amino acids long. The CDR3 DNA reads as TGCGCCAGCAGCGGGTTGACAGGGGAGGGAGAGACCCAGTACTTC. Its translation is CASSGLTGEGETQYF.

This clone appeared a few times. The chain combines TRBV5-1 with TRBJ1-4; 8 nucleotides align to TRBD1. Germline lookup yields CDR1 SGHRS and CDR2 YFSETQ. The CDR3 runs to 16 residues. V lost 3 bases to trimming and J lost 0 bases; unmatched junction nucleotides: 4. CDR3 in amino acids: CASSSGQGSTNEKLFF. The CDR3 region has the DNA TGCGCCAGCAGCTCCGGACAGGGTTCAACTAATGAAAAACTGTTTTTT. The whole variable domain, filled in from reference TRBV5-1 and TRBJ1-4, reads KAGVTQTPRYLIKTRGQQVTLSCSPISGHRSVSWYQQTPGQGLQFLFEYFSETQRNKGNFPGRFSGRQFSNSRSEMNVSTLELGDSALYLCASSSGQGSTNEKLFFGSGTQLSVL.

CDR3 coding DNA: TGTGCCATCAGTGAACAGGCCCCATATGGCTACACCTTC. Translation gives CAISEQAPYGYTF. V usage is TRBV10-3 and J usage is TRBJ1-2; weak D call: TRBD1 (5 bases). Germline V lookup: CDR1 ENHRY, CDR2 SYGVKD. Trimming took off 3 bases at V and 5 bases at J, with 10 bases between the two ends. The CDR3 covers 13 residues.

The rearrangement links TRBV18 to TRBJ1-1; D uncertain. CDR3 size: 12 residues. The germline CDR1 and CDR2 sequences are KGHSH and LQKENI. V was cut by 6 bases and J by 0 bases, with 5 bases left in between. CDR3: CASSGLNTEAFF. The CDR3 DNA reads as TGTGCCAGCTCGGGTCTGAACACTGAAGCTTTCTTT.

This chain joins TRBV7-6 and TRBJ1-2; perhaps TRBD1 as D (5 bases). V lost 5 bases and J 5 bases, leaving 21 bases between the germline ends. The germline CDR1 and CDR2 sequences are SGHVS and FNYEAQ. The CDR3 consists of 16 residues. In DNA form, the CDR3 reads TGTGCCAGCAGCCCAGCCGTGGCAGGGAACGGTTATGGCTACACCTTC. It yields the protein CASSPAVAGNGYGYTF. The variable domain in full, with the rest retrieved from reference TRBV7-6 and TRBJ1-2, is GAGVSQSPRYKVTKRGQDVALRCDPISGHVSLYWYRQALGQGPEFLTYFNYEAQQDKSGLPNDRFSAERPEGSISTLTIQRTEQRDSAMYRCASSPAVAGNGYGYTFGSGTRLTVV.

The chain is built from TRBV18 and TRBJ2-6; TRBD2 is a possible D gene (5 bases). Germline CDR1 and CDR2: KGHSH and LQKENI. With 2 bases removed from V and 2 bases from J, the gap between germline ends came to 7 bases. The CDR3 runs 15 residues. CDR3 nucleotide sequence: TGTGCCAGCTCACCAACCGGGACTGGGGCCAACGTCCTGACTTTC. It translates to CASSPTGTGANVLTF.

The V gene is TRBV27, the J gene TRBJ2-1; the D gene is possibly TRBD2 (6 bases). Deletions cut 6 bases from V and 4 bases from J, with 22 bases between. Germline V CDR1 and CDR2: MNHEY, SMNVEV (reference sequence). This CDR3 contains 17 residues. CDR3 loop: CASRPRRAGKGYNEQFF. CDR3 DNA: TGTGCCAGCAGACCCCGGAGGGCAGGCAAGGGATACAATGAGCAGTTCTTC.